This paragraph covers one T cell receptor (beta chain) sequence. Its antigen is not identified. These data come from a study of blood T cells in healthy people across ages. Study-level points and caveats: Estimates of total diversity, which came from one million sequenced T cells, were considered to be underestimates. Age advanced and TCR beta diversity per million T cells fell, roughly linearly.

Ten milliliters of peripheral blood were drawn from each donor into EDTA-treated tubes. A minimum of 6 million PBMCs was isolated per sample. Alongside a J-beta primer mix, a sample-barcoded 5' primer served in a second PCR lasting about 7 to 11 cycles. MiXCR, applied by TCRdb to the 5' RACE reads, yields one record per CDR3 protein. The table records approximately 810,000 distinct CDR3 sequences, 35% to 40% of them present only once. The clonotype was recovered from a man aged 18-30 years in good health. Sequencing input: blood.

CDR3 DNA: TGCAGCGGAGGGACAGAAGCTTTCTTT. This sequence encodes CSGGTEAFF. The chain carries TRBV29-1 and TRBJ1-1; TRBD1 is a possible D gene (6 bases). Germline CDR1 SQVTM, CDR2 ANQGSEA. V shed 7 bases and J shed 8 bases, with 8 bases lying between them. The CDR3 is 9 residues long.